What follows are 20 T cell receptor beta chains derived from one specimen sequenced in a study of cytomegalovirus exposure and HLA in healthy donors. The PCR had 60 Vbeta and 13 Jbeta primers. Using immunoSEQ multiplex PCR, the repertoire was profiled, and TCRdb retains in-frame clones only, with some absent. The sample holds about 100,000 clones, around 78% seen once. Sequenced material: PBMCs. The receptors derive from a man between 35 and 55 years old in good health and CMV-seronegative.

CDR3 sequence: CASSAGQGVSYTF. The CDR3 region has the DNA TGCGCCAGCAGCGCTGGACAGGGGGTATCCTACACCTTC. J is TRBJ1-2 and V is TRBV10-2; 10 bases are shared with TRBD1. Germline V lookup: CDR1 WSHSY, CDR2 SAAADI. With 6 bases clipped from V and 10 bases from J, the junction kept 8 bases outside the gene matches. The length of the CDR3 is 13 residues.

V gene TRBV25-1 combines with J gene TRBJ1-3; D remains ambiguous. In germline, CDR1 is MGHDK, CDR2 SYGVNS. V lost 2 bases and J lost 4, with 15 bases in between. The CDR3 loop spans 16 amino acids. The CDR3, as DNA: TGTGCCAGCAGTGAAATTGGCAGAGGCTTAGGAAACACCATATATTTT. Translating it yields CASSEIGRGLGNTIYF.

The V call is TRBV7-8, the J call TRBJ1-1; the D is unclear. Germline lookup yields CDR1 SGHVS and CDR2 FQNEAQ. Trimming stripped 7 bases from V and 0 bases from J, with 9 bases between. The CDR3 covers 13 residues. This chain's CDR3 is CASIRRLNTEAFF. The CDR3 DNA sequence: TGTGCCAGCATCCGGAGACTGAACACTGAAGCTTTCTTT.

The chain employs TRBV7-6 and TRBJ1-2, with 7 bases lining up with TRBD1. The CDR3 runs 13 residues. Per the germline V gene, CDR1 is SGHVS and CDR2 is FNYEAQ. V gave up 1 base and J gave up 8 bases; unmatched junction bases: 4. The CDR3 coding sequence is TGTGCCAGCAGCTTAGGACAGGGCCTCGGCTACACCTTC. This gives the protein CASSLGQGLGYTF.

The chain carries TRBV9 and TRBJ2-1; D ambiguous. The CDR3 covers 15 residues. V lost 4 bases, J lost 8 bases, and 19 bases lay in between. CDR1 is SGDLS and CDR2 is YYNGEE in the germline V gene. In nucleotides, the CDR3 is TGTGCCAGCAGCCCGCCGGCCATGGTGGGCCATGAGCAGTTCTTC. It encodes CASSPPAMVGHEQFF.

The count of this clone is one. V is TRBV4-2 and J is TRBJ1-2; D may be TRBD1 (6 bases). CDR1 is LGHNA and CDR2 is YNFKEQ in the germline V gene. The CDR3 spans 15 residues. V was pared by 2 bases and J by 4 bases, with 14 bases between. The CDR3 loop reads CASSQKGGDFYGYTF. For the CDR3, the DNA is TGTGCCAGCAGCCAAAAAGGGGGGGACTTCTATGGCTACACCTTC.

The gene calls are TRBV2 and TRBJ1-2; 9 bases agree with TRBD1. The CDR3 has 15 residues. V lost 0 bases to trimming and J lost 8 bases; unmatched junction nucleotides: 7. Germline values: CDR1 SNHLY, CDR2 FYNNEI. The CDR3 region has the DNA TGTGCCAGCAGTGAAGCGTCACAGGGGGCGAGGGGCTACACCTTC. As protein: CASSEASQGARGYTF.

This chain joins TRBV7-2 and TRBJ2-7; no firm D call. Trimming removed 1 base from V and 4 bases from J, with 14 bases in between. The CDR3 runs 15 residues. Germline CDR1 is SGHTA and CDR2 is FQGNSA. CDR3 residues: CASSLDSRLSYEQYF. The CDR3, as DNA: TGTGCCAGCAGCTTAGACTCCAGGCTTTCGTACGAGCAGTACTTC.

The rearrangement joins TRBV7-9 to TRBJ2-1; the D gene is possibly TRBD2 (7 bases). The germline V and J ends were trimmed by 3 bases and 8 bases, with 26 bases remaining between them. This CDR3 has 18 amino acids. Germline lookup yields CDR1 SEHNR and CDR2 FQNEAQ (reference sequence). The CDR3 sequence: CASSFPPGWWGGNDEQFF. CDR3 nucleotide sequence: TGTGCCAGCAGCTTCCCTCCGGGGTGGTGGGGGGGCAACGATGAGCAGTTCTTC.

This clone was picked up a small number of times. Germline is not matched at one junction end, which may reflect a read error. V and J are TRBV7-9 and TRBJ2-4; D gene uncertain. The CDR3 length is 15 residues. Germline CDR1 SEHNR, CDR2 FQNEAQ (reference sequence). The CDR3 is CASTLIVSSENIQYF. As DNA, the CDR3 is TGTGCCAGCACCTTAATAGTTAGCTCCGAAAACATTCAGTACTTC.

The rearrangement links TRBV7-9 to TRBJ2-7, with TRBD1 matching 8 bases. Trimming at V came to 7 bases and at J to 6 bases, leaving 11 bases not matched to a gene. Germline values: CDR1 SEHNR, CDR2 FQNEAQ (reference sequence). This CDR3 contains 14 residues. The CDR3 nucleotides read TGTGCCAGCACCTCCAGGGGGCCCGAGGGCGAGCAGTACTTC. Amino acid sequence: CASTSRGPEGEQYF.

The genes are TRBV5-1 and TRBJ1-1; 9 bases line up with TRBD1. The V gene end was trimmed by 3 bases and the J gene end by 4 bases; junction bases not matched to a gene: 10. This CDR3 contains 16 residues. Germline V gives CDR1 SGHRS, CDR2 YFSETQ. The CDR3 protein is CASSSQGAGGGTEAFF. CDR3 in DNA: TGCGCCAGCAGCTCACAGGGGGCAGGGGGTGGCACTGAAGCTTTCTTT. Looking up the rest from reference TRBV5-1 and TRBJ1-1 gives the full variable domain: KAGVTQTPRYLIKTRGQQVTLSCSPISGHRSVSWYQQTPGQGLQFLFEYFSETQRNKGNFPGRFSGRQFSNSRSEMNVSTLELGDSALYLCASSSQGAGGGTEAFFGQGTRLTVV.

This clone has a handful of counts. This chain joins TRBV2 and TRBJ1-1; D unclear. The germline V gene has CDR1 SNHLY and CDR2 FYNNEI. V lost 6 bases to trimming and J lost 0 bases, with 8 bases between them. CDR3 size: 13 residues. The CDR3 DNA sequence: TGTGCCAGCAGCGCACAGATGAACACTGAAGCTTTCTTT. It encodes CASSAQMNTEAFF.

The chain is built from TRBV2 and TRBJ2-1, with D possibly TRBD2 on 6 matching bases. The V and J ends lost 4 bases and 7 bases respectively, with 8 bases between them. The CDR3 sequence is 12 residues long. Germline V CDR1 and CDR2: SNHLY, FYNNEI. The CDR3 reads CASSGGGNEQFF. CDR3 in DNA: TGTGCCAGCAGTGGGGGAGGAAATGAGCAGTTCTTC.

The chain couples TRBV30 to TRBJ2-3, with TRBD2 matching 14 bases. The CDR3 covers 15 residues. Germline trimming cut 1 base from V and 4 bases from J; bases unmatched to any gene: 1. Germline CDR1 reads GTSNPN; CDR2 reads SVGIG (reference sequence). The CDR3 loop reads CAWSGLAGGPDTQYF. As DNA, the CDR3 is TGTGCCTGGAGTGGACTAGCGGGGGGGCCAGATACGCAGTATTTT.

V gene TRBV11-1 combines with J gene TRBJ2-7; TRBD1 might be the D (7 bases). This CDR3 region has 16 residues. Germline V gene lookup returns CDR1 SGHAT and CDR2 FQDESV (reference sequence). V lost 0 bases to trimming and J lost 3 bases, with 15 bases between them. As DNA, the CDR3 is TGTGCCAGCAGCTTAGCCCTCGGAGGGGGCCACTACGAGCAGTACTTC. Translation gives CASSLALGGGHYEQYF.

The chain is built from TRBV4-1 and TRBJ1-1; 9 nucleotides line up with TRBD1. V trimming: 4 bases; J trimming: 4 bases; junction bases outside the gene matches: 10. Per the germline V gene, CDR1 is MGHRA and CDR2 is YSYEKL. The CDR3 is 16 amino acids. CDR3 amino acids: CASSPGQGGFFTEAFF. The CDR3, as DNA: TGCGCCAGCAGCCCGGGACAGGGTGGTTTTTTCACTGAAGCTTTCTTT.

The chain recombines TRBV7-2 with TRBJ1-5; 8 positions agree with TRBD1. This CDR3 has 15 amino acids. Trimming took 5 bases from V and 1 from J; bases not matched to a gene: 4. CDR1 is SGHTA and CDR2 is FQGNSA in the germline V gene. CDR3 in DNA: TGTGCCAGCAGCCGCAGGGGGCTGAGCAATCAGCCCCAGCATTTT. Protein product: CASSRRGLSNQPQHF.

The rearrangement links TRBV10-3 to TRBJ2-7; D may be TRBD1 (5 bases). Germline V gene sequence: CDR1 ENHRY, CDR2 SYGVKD. Trimming removed 6 bases at V and 6 bases at J, with 9 bases between. This CDR3 contains 11 residues. The CDR3 DNA is TGTGCCATCAGCCCCAGGGTCGAGCAGTACTTC. Encoded protein: CAISPRVEQYF.

The chain employs TRBV18 and TRBJ1-4; unclear D gene. V dropped 0 bases and J dropped 6 bases, with 5 bases sitting between them. The length of the CDR3 is 13 residues. CDR1 is KGHSH, CDR2 LQKENI, per germline. The CDR3 DNA reads TGTGCCAGCTCACCACCGGGAGATGAAAAACTGTTTTTT. This codes for CASSPPGDEKLFF.